This T cell receptor (beta chain) was identified during a study of radiation and T cells in renal cell carcinoma. Here immunoSEQ multiplex PCR was the method, and the copy in TCRdb shows in-frame clones only, minus some. The sample lists about 130,000 clones; approximately 80% were seen once. V shed 4 bases and J 7 bases; nucleotides not matched to a gene: 10. Germline loops: CDR1 SGHRS, CDR2 YFSETQ. The CDR3 loop spans 14 amino acids. This clone was seen a few times. Specified time point: baseline pretreatment blood. Treatment defined: 15 Gy SBRT to primary tumor, nephrectomy 4 weeks later. This clonotype originated in a woman aged 55-75 years with renal cell carcinoma. The sequences come from blood, collected from a patient whose treatment included radiotherapy and nephrectomy. This chain connects TRBV5-1 to TRBJ1-1; TRBD1 aligns across 7 bases. This CDR3 reads CASSPGQAGYEAFF. CDR3 coding DNA: TGCGCCAGCAGCCCAGGACAGGCGGGCTATGAAGCTTTCTTT.